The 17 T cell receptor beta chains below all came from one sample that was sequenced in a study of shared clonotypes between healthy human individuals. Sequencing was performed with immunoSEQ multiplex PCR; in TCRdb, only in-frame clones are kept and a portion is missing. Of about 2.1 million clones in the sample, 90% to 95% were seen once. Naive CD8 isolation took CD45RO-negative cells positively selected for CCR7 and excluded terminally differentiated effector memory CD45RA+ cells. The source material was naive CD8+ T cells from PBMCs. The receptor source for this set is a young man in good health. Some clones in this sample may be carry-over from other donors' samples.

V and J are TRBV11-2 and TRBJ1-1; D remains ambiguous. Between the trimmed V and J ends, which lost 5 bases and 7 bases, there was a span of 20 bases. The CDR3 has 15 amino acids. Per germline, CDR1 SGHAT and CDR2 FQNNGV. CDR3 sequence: CASSPNEGRAGEAFF. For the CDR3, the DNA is TGTGCCAGCAGCCCTAATGAAGGGAGGGCTGGTGAAGCTTTCTTT.

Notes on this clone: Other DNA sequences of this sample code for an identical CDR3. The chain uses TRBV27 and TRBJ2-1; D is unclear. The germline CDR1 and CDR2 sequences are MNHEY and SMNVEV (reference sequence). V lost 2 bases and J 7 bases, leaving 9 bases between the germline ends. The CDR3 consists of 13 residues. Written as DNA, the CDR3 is TGTGCCAGCAGTTTAGTAGGTTCGAATGAGCAGTTCTTC. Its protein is CASSLVGSNEQFF.

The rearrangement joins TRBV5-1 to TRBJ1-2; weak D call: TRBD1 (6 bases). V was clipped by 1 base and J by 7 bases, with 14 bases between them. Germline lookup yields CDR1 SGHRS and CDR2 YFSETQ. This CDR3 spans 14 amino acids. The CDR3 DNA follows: TGCGCCAGCAGCTTGTTGGTGGGGGCGGTTGGCTACACCTTC. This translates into CASSLLVGAVGYTF.

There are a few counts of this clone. The chain's CDR3 is CARVARRTYEQYF. CDR3 in DNA: TGTGCCAGGGTCGCCCGAAGGACCTACGAGCAGTACTTC. The chain combines TRBV28 with TRBJ2-7; no definite D call. Germline-derived CDR1 and CDR2 are MDHEN and SYDVKM. Trimming removed 9 bases from V and 2 bases from J, with 14 bases in between. This CDR3 comprises 13 residues.

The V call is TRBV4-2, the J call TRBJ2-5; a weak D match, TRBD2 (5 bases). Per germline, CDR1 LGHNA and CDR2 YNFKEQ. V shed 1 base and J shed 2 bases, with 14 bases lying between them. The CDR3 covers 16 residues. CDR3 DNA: TGTGCCAGCAGCCAAGTCGCGGGCAGCTTTCAAGAGACCCAGTACTTC. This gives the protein CASSQVAGSFQETQYF.

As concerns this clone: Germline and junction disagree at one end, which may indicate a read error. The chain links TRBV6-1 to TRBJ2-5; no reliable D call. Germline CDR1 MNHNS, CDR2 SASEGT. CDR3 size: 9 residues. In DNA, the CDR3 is TGTGCCACCCCTGGTTTCTCCAACTTC. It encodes CATPGFSNF.

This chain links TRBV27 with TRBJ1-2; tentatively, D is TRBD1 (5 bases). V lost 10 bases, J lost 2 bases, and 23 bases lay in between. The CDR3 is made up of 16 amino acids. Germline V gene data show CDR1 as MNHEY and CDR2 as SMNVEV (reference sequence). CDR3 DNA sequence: TGTGCCACTAAGCCCCATGGATTGGGGGGAAACTATGGCTACACCTTC. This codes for CATKPHGLGGNYGYTF.

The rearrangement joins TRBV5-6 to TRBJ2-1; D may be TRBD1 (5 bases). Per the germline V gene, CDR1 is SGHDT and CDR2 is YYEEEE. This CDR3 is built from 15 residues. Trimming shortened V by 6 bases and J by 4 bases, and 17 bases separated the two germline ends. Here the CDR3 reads CASNSRADRYNEQFF. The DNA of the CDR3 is TGTGCCAGCAATTCCAGGGCGGACCGGTACAATGAGCAGTTCTTC.

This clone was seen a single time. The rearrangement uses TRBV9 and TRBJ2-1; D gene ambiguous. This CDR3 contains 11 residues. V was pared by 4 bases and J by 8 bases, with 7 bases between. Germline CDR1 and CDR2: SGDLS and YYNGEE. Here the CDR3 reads CASSQSHEQFF. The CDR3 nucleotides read TGTGCCAGCAGCCAGAGTCATGAGCAGTTCTTC. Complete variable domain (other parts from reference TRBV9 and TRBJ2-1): DSGVTQTPKHLITATGQRVTLRCSPRSGDLSVYWYQQSLDQGLQFLIQYYNGEERAKGNILERFSAQQFPDLHSELNLSSLELGDSALYFCASSQSHEQFFGPGTRLTVL.

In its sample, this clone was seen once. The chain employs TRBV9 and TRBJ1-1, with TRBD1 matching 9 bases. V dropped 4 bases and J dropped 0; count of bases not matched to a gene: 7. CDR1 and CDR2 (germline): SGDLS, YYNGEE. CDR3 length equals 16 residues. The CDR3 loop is CASSPQGTGMNTEAFF. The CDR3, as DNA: TGTGCCAGCAGCCCCCAAGGGACAGGGATGAACACTGAAGCTTTCTTT.

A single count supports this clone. The CDR3 coding sequence is TGTGCCAGCAGTCTCCGTGGGGGACAGGGCTTCTATGGCTACACCTTC. It is translated as CASSLRGGQGFYGYTF. The chain couples TRBV27 to TRBJ1-2; 9 positions agree with TRBD1. CDR1 MNHEY and CDR2 SMNVEV come from the germline V gene (reference sequence). Trimming took 5 bases from V and 4 from J; bases not matched to a gene: 11. The CDR3 length is 16 residues.

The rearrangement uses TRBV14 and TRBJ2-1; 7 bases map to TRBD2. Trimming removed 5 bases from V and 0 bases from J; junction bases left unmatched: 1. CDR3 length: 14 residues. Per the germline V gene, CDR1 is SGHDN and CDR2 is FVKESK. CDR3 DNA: TGTGCCAGCAGCTGGGGGGGCTCCTACAATGAGCAGTTCTTC. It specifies CASSWGGSYNEQFF.

CDR3 sequence (DNA): TGTGCCAGCAGCTTGACAGGGGGTTGGGTTCAGCCCCAGCATTTT. Its translation is CASSLTGGWVQPQHF. V is TRBV7-2 and J is TRBJ1-5; 9 bases map to TRBD1. This CDR3 contains 15 residues. V trimming: 3 bases; J trimming: 6 bases; junction bases outside the gene matches: 6. Germline loops: CDR1 SGHTA, CDR2 FQGNSA.

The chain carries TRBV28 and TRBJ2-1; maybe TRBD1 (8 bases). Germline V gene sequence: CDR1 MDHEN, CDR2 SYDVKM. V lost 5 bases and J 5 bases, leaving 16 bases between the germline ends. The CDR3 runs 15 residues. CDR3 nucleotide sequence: TGTGCCAGCAGTCCGGACAGGGAGGGAGACAATGAGCAGTTCTTC. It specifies CASSPDREGDNEQFF.

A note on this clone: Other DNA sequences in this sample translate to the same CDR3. The CDR3 region has the DNA TGTGCCAGCAGCTTAGCGGGACAGGGCTACGAGCAGTACTTC. Its protein is CASSLAGQGYEQYF. The chain couples TRBV7-6 to TRBJ2-7; TRBD1 agrees at 9 bases. Trimming cost V 0 bases and J 3 bases; bases outside gene matches: 0. The V gene's germline CDR1 is SGHVS and CDR2 FNYEAQ. The CDR3 sequence is 14 residues long.

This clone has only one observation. The CDR3 sequence is CASSQGSYEQYF. DNA for the CDR3: TGTGCCAGCAGCCAAGGCTCCTACGAGCAGTACTTC. The rearrangement uses TRBV7-8 and TRBJ2-7; no definite D call. The germline V gene has CDR1 SGHVS and CDR2 FQNEAQ. V was pared by 5 bases and J by 0 bases, with 5 bases between. The CDR3 spans 12 residues. Drawing the rest from reference TRBV7-8 and TRBJ2-7, the complete variable domain is GAGVSQSPRYKVAKRGQDVALRCDPISGHVSLFWYQQALGQGPEFLTYFQNEAQLDKSGLPSDRFFAERPEGSVSTLKIQRTQQEDSAVYLCASSQGSYEQYFGPGTRLTVT.

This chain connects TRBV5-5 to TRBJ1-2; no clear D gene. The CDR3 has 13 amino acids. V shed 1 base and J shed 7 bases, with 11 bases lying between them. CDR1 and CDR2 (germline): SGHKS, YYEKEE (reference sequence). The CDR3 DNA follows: TGTGCCAGCAGCTTGTGGAGGGAAGTTGGCTACACCTTC. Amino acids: CASSLWREVGYTF. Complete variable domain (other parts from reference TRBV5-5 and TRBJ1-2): DAGVTQSPTHLIKTRGQQVTLRCSPISGHKSVSWYQQVLGQGPQFIFQYYEKEERGRGNFPDRFSARQFPNYSSELNVNALLLGDSALYLCASSLWREVGYTFGSGTRLTVV.